This T cell receptor (beta chain) was captured by sequencing in a study of blood T cell repertoires in COVID-19. About the research overall: Italy, Spain and the United States were the sources of the convalescent and acute COVID-19 samples.

Seattle researchers signed up patients amid active infection and tracked them longitudinally. In the authors' methods: Reference gene primer amplification gave nucleated cell count estimates. Only in-frame clones appear in the TCRdb table, and some are missing; sequencing was by immunoSEQ multiplex PCR. V and J calls and clone size are as listed in that table; D and trimming were resolved from the DNA. Here the sample spans approximately 180,000 clones, roughly 88% being singletons. V was pared by 0 bases and J by 2 bases, with 5 bases between. Germline-derived CDR1 and CDR2 are SGHNT and YYREEE (reference sequence). There are 13 residues in the CDR3.

Sequencing was performed on peripheral blood. This chain joins TRBV5-4 and TRBJ2-5; D not resolved. The receptor's source is a woman aged 40 to 50 with COVID-19, enrolled during active disease. In DNA, the CDR3 is TGTGCCAGCAGCTTGGGGCAGCAAGAGACCCAGTACTTC. Protein sequence: CASSLGQQETQYF. The variable domain in full, completed from reference TRBV5-4 and TRBJ2-5, reads ETGVTQSPTHLIKTRGQQVTLRCSSQSGHNTVSWYQQALGQGPQFIFQYYREEENGRGNFPPRFSGLQFPNYSSELNVNALELDDSALYLCASSLGQQETQYFGPGTRLLVL.